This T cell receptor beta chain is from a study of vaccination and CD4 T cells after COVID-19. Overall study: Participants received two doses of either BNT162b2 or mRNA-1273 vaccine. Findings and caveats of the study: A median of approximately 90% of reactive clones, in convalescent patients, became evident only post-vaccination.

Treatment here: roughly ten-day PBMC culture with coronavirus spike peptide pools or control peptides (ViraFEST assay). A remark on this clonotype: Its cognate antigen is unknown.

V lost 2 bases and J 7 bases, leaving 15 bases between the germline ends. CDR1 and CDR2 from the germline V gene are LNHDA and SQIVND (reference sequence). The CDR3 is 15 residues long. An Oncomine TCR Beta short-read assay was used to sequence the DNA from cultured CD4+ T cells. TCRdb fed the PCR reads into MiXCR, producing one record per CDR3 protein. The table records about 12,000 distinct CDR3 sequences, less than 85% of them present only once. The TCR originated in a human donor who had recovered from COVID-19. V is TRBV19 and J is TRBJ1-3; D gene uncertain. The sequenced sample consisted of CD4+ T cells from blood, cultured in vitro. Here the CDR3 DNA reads TGTGCCAGTAGTATATGGAGAGGCAATTGGAACACCATATATTTT. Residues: CASSIWRGNWNTIYF.